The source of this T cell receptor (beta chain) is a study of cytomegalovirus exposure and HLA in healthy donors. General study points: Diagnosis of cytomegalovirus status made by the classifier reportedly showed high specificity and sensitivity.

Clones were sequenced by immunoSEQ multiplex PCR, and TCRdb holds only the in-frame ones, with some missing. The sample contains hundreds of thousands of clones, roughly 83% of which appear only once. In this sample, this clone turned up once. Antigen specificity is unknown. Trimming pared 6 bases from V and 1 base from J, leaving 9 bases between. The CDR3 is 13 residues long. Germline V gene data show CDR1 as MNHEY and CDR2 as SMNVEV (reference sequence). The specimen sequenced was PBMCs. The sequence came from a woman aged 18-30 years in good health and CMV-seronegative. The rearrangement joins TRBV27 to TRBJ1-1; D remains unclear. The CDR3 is CASRAGRNTEAFF. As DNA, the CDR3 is TGTGCCAGCAGAGCAGGCAGGAACACTGAAGCTTTCTTT.